This TCR beta chain was profiled in a study of OX40 agonist ivuxolimab in advanced cancers. Across the study: Patients assigned to dose escalation were diagnosed with hepatocellular carcinoma, melanoma, renal cell or head and neck cancer. The mean age was roughly 60 years, ranging from 23 to 79, with 80% to 85% of participants male. A history of anti-PD-1, anti-PD-L1 or anti-CTLA-4 therapy was acceptable, and around 36% had some.

The assay was immunoSEQ multiplex PCR, and TCRdb's table has in-frame clones only and misses some. Counted here are tens of thousands of clones, 70% to 90% occurring once; the ten biggest clones make up about 15%. Samples were taken at baseline and on day 1 of cycles 4 and 7. V lost 4 bases to trimming and J lost 3 bases, with 21 bases between them. The CDR3 runs 17 residues. The germline V gene encodes CDR1 SGDLS and CDR2 YYNGEE. V gene TRBV9 combines with J gene TRBJ2-3; D could derive from TRBD1 or TRBD2 (6 bases each). The sequence came from an adult with an advanced solid tumor such as melanoma, head and neck, liver or kidney cancer. The sample consisted of CD4+ or CD8+ T cells sorted from blood, taken in a trial of the OX40 agonist ivuxolimab. CDR3 region: CASSHHIQGGGTDTQYF. CDR3 nucleotide sequence: TGTGCCAGCAGCCATCACATACAGGGAGGCGGGACAGATACGCAGTATTTT.